This TCR beta chain was profiled in a study of T cell responses to AZD1222 COVID-19 vaccine. Findings and caveats of the study: A rise in Spike-specific TCR breadth and depth followed two AZD1222 doses.

V was pared by 5 bases and J by 7 bases, with 7 bases of the junction left unmatched. The CDR3 runs 15 residues. Germline V CDR1 and CDR2: SGHTA, FQGNSA. Only in-frame clones appear in the TCRdb table, and some are missing; sequencing was by immunoSEQ multiplex PCR. The sample has some 140,000 clones, about nine tenths seen once; the top ten hold around 2.9%. As for this clone: Its antigen is as yet unknown.

The sequenced sample was peripheral blood, obtained on day 0 of AZD1222 vaccination. The gene calls are TRBV7-2 and TRBJ1-6; 8 bases are shared with TRBD1. The source is an adult in good health. The CDR3 coding sequence is TGTGCCAGCAGCACTGGGACAGGTCCGAATTCACCCCTCCACTTT. This gives the protein CASSTGTGPNSPLHF.